The 31 T cell receptor beta chains in this list originate from one sample, sequenced in a study of cytomegalovirus exposure and HLA in healthy donors. Amplification used 60 Vbeta primers and 13 Jbeta primers. Sequencing was performed with immunoSEQ multiplex PCR; in TCRdb, only in-frame clones are kept and a portion is missing. Here the sample spans approximately 35,000 clones, 84% being singletons. Sequencing input: PBMCs. The origin of the receptors is a woman aged 18-29 years in good health and CMV-seronegative.

The table lists this clone with a count of one. The V gene is TRBV7-9, the J gene TRBJ2-6; maybe TRBD1 (5 bases). The CDR3 is 17 amino acids. The V end lost 5 bases, the J end lost 2 bases, and 16 bases lay between the germline ends. The germline V gene encodes CDR1 SEHNR and CDR2 FQNEAQ (reference sequence). The CDR3 nucleotides are TGTGCCAGCAGCGACCCAGGGTGGCCCGCTGGGGCCAACGTCCTGACTTTC. Its protein product is CASSDPGWPAGANVLTF.

The V and J genes are TRBV10-3 and TRBJ2-7, with TRBD2 as a possible D gene (6 bases). Trimming shortened V by 0 bases and J by 4 bases, and 13 bases separated the two germline ends. The CDR3 covers 15 residues. The germline gives CDR1 ENHRY, CDR2 SYGVKD. Here the CDR3 DNA reads TGTGCCATCAGTGAGTCTAGGGGAGGAGGATACGAGCAGTACTTC. Its translation: CAISESRGGGYEQYF.

The chain joins TRBV5-4 to TRBJ2-3; D is ambiguous. Trimming removed 3 bases from V and 0 bases from J, with 5 bases in between. Looked up from germline, CDR1 is SGHNT and CDR2 is YYREEE (reference sequence). This CDR3 is built from 13 residues. This CDR3 is CASSSSSTDTQYF. In DNA, the CDR3 is TGTGCCAGCAGCTCCTCTAGCACAGATACGCAGTATTTT.

The rearrangement joins TRBV7-8 to TRBJ2-1; the D is unclear. Looked up from germline, CDR1 is SGHVS and CDR2 is FQNEAQ. The CDR3 runs to 16 residues. Trimming took 6 bases from V and 0 from J, leaving 15 bases between them. Here the CDR3 reads CASSPHTWSSYNEQFF. The DNA for the CDR3 is TGTGCCAGCAGTCCCCACACGTGGAGCTCCTACAATGAGCAGTTCTTC. The full variable domain, with the rest looked up from reference TRBV7-8 and TRBJ2-1, is GAGVSQSPRYKVAKRGQDVALRCDPISGHVSLFWYQQALGQGPEFLTYFQNEAQLDKSGLPSDRFFAERPEGSVSTLKIQRTQQEDSAVYLCASSPHTWSSYNEQFFGPGTRLTVL.

This clone was seen only a few times. The chain carries TRBV25-1 and TRBJ1-3; D call uncertain. From germline, CDR1 is MGHDK and CDR2 SYGVNS. This CDR3 is 13 amino acids long. The ends were cut back, 6 bases at V and 4 bases at J, with 10 bases in the middle. As DNA, the CDR3 is TGTGCCAGCAGCGACTCGGGGGGAAACACCATATATTTT. Its translation: CASSDSGGNTIYF.

This chain uses TRBV6-5 with TRBJ2-7, with TRBD1 matching over 11 bases. V gave up 6 bases and J gave up 3 bases; unmatched junction bases: 7. This CDR3 has 15 residues. Germline loops: CDR1 MNHEY, CDR2 SVGAGI. CDR3 in amino acids: CASSHTGTGGYEQYF. For the CDR3, the DNA is TGTGCCAGCAGCCACACCGGGACAGGGGGCTACGAGCAGTACTTC.

This clone has just a few counts. The V gene is TRBV4-2, the J gene TRBJ2-1, with 8 bases that match TRBD2. The CDR3 consists of 16 residues. Germline loops: CDR1 LGHNA, CDR2 YNFKEQ. V was clipped by 0 bases and J by 6 bases; unmatched bases: 7. CDR3 sequence reads: CASSQESLAGVNEQFF. DNA of the CDR3: TGTGCCAGCAGCCAAGAAAGCCTAGCGGGTGTCAATGAGCAGTTCTTC.

The chain carries TRBV19 and TRBJ2-5, with D possibly matching TRBD1 (6 bases). Trimming removed 5 bases at V and 4 bases at J, with 14 bases between. CDR3 length: 14 amino acids. Germline CDR1 is LNHDA and CDR2 is SQIVND (reference sequence). CDR3 sequence: CASSPQGFGETQYF. The CDR3 region has the DNA TGTGCCAGTAGTCCCCAGGGGTTTGGAGAGACCCAGTACTTC.

With respect to this clone: One end of the junction does not line up with germline, which may come from a read error. The V gene is TRBV6-6, the J gene TRBJ1-1, with a tentative D call TRBD1 (5 bases). This CDR3 has 11 residues. In germline, CDR1 is MNHNY, CDR2 SVGAGI (reference sequence). CDR3: CAGRANTEAFF. Here the CDR3 DNA reads TGTGCCGGCAGGGCGAACACTGAAGCTTTCTTT.

The V call is TRBV25-1, the J call TRBJ2-3; no definite D call. The CDR3 sequence is 13 residues long. Germline V gene sequence: CDR1 MGHDK, CDR2 SYGVNS. V was pared by 3 bases and J by 7 bases, with 11 bases between. The CDR3 region is CASSDPSRYTQYF. CDR3 coding DNA: TGTGCCAGCAGTGATCCGTCCAGGTATACGCAGTATTTT.

The chain combines TRBV12-2 with TRBJ1-2. TRBV12-2 is a known pseudogene. The CDR3 sequence is 12 residues long. CDR3 nucleotide sequence: TGTGCAAGTCGCTTACCGGGAATGAACTACACCTTC. It yields the protein CASRLPGMNYTF.

This clone was found a few times. The V gene is TRBV27, the J gene TRBJ1-2; a possible D gene is TRBD1 (5 bases). V was cut by 4 bases and J by 6 bases, with 12 bases left in between. The CDR3 is made up of 13 amino acids. Germline V gives CDR1 MNHEY, CDR2 SMNVEV (reference sequence). CDR3 sequence reads: CASSSGLQNGYTF. The CDR3 DNA reads as TGTGCCAGCAGTTCGGGACTGCAAAATGGCTACACCTTC.

This sequence joins TRBV30 and TRBJ2-3; TRBD2 might be the D (5 bases). The CDR3 extends over 13 amino acids. CDR1 GTSNPN and CDR2 SVGIG come from the germline V gene (reference sequence). Trimming stripped 7 bases from V and 0 bases from J, with 11 bases between. CDR3 in amino acids: CAYTGLSTDTQYF. The CDR3 DNA reads TGTGCCTACACTGGACTTAGCACAGATACGCAGTATTTT.

This chain uses TRBV7-3 with TRBJ2-2; 9 nucleotides match TRBD1. From germline, CDR1 is SGHTA and CDR2 FQGTGA. This CDR3 comprises 17 residues. Trimming removed 5 bases from V and 5 bases from J; junction bases left unmatched: 12. CDR3 sequence reads: CASSHRPDRGWTGELFF. The CDR3 bases are TGTGCCAGCAGCCACAGGCCGGACAGGGGTTGGACCGGGGAGCTGTTTTTT.

The chain has TRBV5-5 and TRBJ2-1; D gene ambiguous. With 3 bases removed from V and 6 bases from J, the gap between germline ends came to 16 bases. The CDR3 has 15 amino acids. Germline V lookup: CDR1 SGHKS, CDR2 YYEKEE (reference sequence). Here the CDR3 DNA reads TGTGCCAGCAGCTCACTATCGGGTCTAGGCAATGAGCAGTTCTTC. Translated, it gives CASSSLSGLGNEQFF.

This clone was picked up one time. In nucleotides, the CDR3 is TGTGCCACCAGCAGAGATCTGGGGGCGTACGAGCAGTACTTC. Its translation: CATSRDLGAYEQYF. This sequence joins TRBV15 and TRBJ2-7; perhaps TRBD1 as D (6 bases). CDR1 is LNHNV, CDR2 YYDKDF, per germline (reference sequence). V shed 0 bases and J shed 4 bases, with 10 bases lying between them. This CDR3 is built from 14 residues.

As DNA, the CDR3 is TGTGCCAGTAGTCTAAGACAGGGAAATCGGGACATTCAGTACTTC. Its translation is CASSLRQGNRDIQYF. The J gene is TRBJ2-4, the V gene TRBV19; 7 nucleotides agree with TRBD1. CDR1 and CDR2 from the germline V gene are LNHDA and SQIVND (reference sequence). This CDR3 is built from 15 residues. After removal of 5 bases from V and 8 bases from J, the junction contained 12 bases not matched to a gene.

The chain carries TRBV28 and TRBJ2-5; the D is unclear. The CDR3 runs 12 residues. V gave up 3 bases and J gave up 9 bases, with 11 bases separating them. The germline V gene has CDR1 MDHEN and CDR2 SYDVKM. Here the CDR3 reads CASSFQHRAQYF. For the CDR3, the DNA is TGTGCCAGCAGTTTCCAACACCGGGCCCAGTACTTC.

The rearrangement links TRBV2 to TRBJ2-3; the match to TRBD2 covers 11 bases. Looked up from germline, CDR1 is SNHLY and CDR2 is FYNNEI. V shed 1 base and J 2 bases; nucleotides not matched to a gene: 5. The CDR3 totals 17 residues. The CDR3 DNA is TGTGCCAGCAGTGAAGAGTGGGGACTAGCGGTCACAGATACGCAGTATTTT. Its translation is CASSEEWGLAVTDTQYF.

The rearrangement links TRBV27 to TRBJ2-3; a possible D gene is TRBD2 (6 bases). Looked up from germline, CDR1 is MNHEY and CDR2 is SMNVEV (reference sequence). The CDR3 spans 15 residues. The V and J ends lost 5 bases and 4 bases respectively, with 16 bases between them. The CDR3: CASSAPTRGADTQYF. CDR3 bases: TGTGCCAGCAGTGCCCCGACTAGAGGCGCAGATACGCAGTATTTT.

This CDR3 is CASSLRDREEEQYF. The CDR3 DNA reads as TGTGCCAGCAGCTTAAGGGACAGGGAAGAGGAGCAGTACTTC. V is TRBV5-4 and J is TRBJ2-7; 9 bases line up with TRBD1. The CDR3 covers 14 residues. The J segment lost 7 bases and the V segment lost 2 bases, leaving 7 bases of the junction unmatched. Germline CDR1 SGHNT, CDR2 YYREEE (reference sequence).

The chain couples TRBV27 to TRBJ1-1; 10 positions match TRBD1. Germline V CDR1 and CDR2: MNHEY, SMNVEV (reference sequence). The ends lost 6 bases at V and 4 bases at J; junction bases unmatched: 2. The CDR3 has 13 amino acids. The CDR3 DNA reads TGTGCCAGCAGATGGACAGGGGGCACTGAAGCTTTCTTT. This encodes CASRWTGGTEAFF.

This sequence joins TRBV27 and TRBJ1-1, with D perhaps TRBD1 (6 bases). V was trimmed by 2 bases and J by 12 bases, leaving 16 bases between them. The CDR3 sequence is 13 residues long. Germline CDR1 and CDR2: MNHEY and SMNVEV (reference sequence). The DNA of the CDR3 is TGTGCCAGCAGTTTACAGCAGGGGCTCGGGTCTTTCTTT. It specifies CASSLQQGLGSFF.

The genes are TRBV19 and TRBJ2-1, with 7 bases that match TRBD2. With 5 bases clipped from V and 4 bases from J, the junction kept 8 bases outside the gene matches. This CDR3 has 15 amino acids. The V gene's germline CDR1 is LNHDA and CDR2 SQIVND (reference sequence). The CDR3 nucleotides read TGTGCCAGTAGTCCACTCGGACTAGTATACAATGAGCAGTTCTTC. As protein: CASSPLGLVYNEQFF. The entire variable domain, with the rest obtained from reference TRBV19 and TRBJ2-1, is as follows: DGGITQSPKYLFRKEGQNVTLSCEQNLNHDAMYWYRQDPGQGLRLIYYSQIVNDFQKGDIAEGYSVSREKKESFPLTVTSAQKNPTAFYLCASSPLGLVYNEQFFGPGTRLTVL.

Comments on this clone: One junction end disagrees with the germline gene, perhaps due to a read error. The chain uses TRBV9 and TRBJ1-6; no reliable D call. The CDR3 is 14 residues long. Germline CDR1 and CDR2: SGDLS and YYNGEE. As DNA, the CDR3 is TGTGCCAGCAGCGTAAATGCAGGAGGGTCACCCCCCCACTTT. Protein: CASSVNAGGSPPHF.

V and J are TRBV28 and TRBJ2-7, with 12 positions matching TRBD2. This CDR3 region has 15 residues. Germline V gives CDR1 MDHEN, CDR2 SYDVKM. The trim removed 8 bases at V and 4 bases at J, leaving 9 bases unmatched. The CDR3 bases are TGTGCCAGCGCGACTAGCGGGAGTCTAGGGTACGAGCAGTACTTC. Amino acids: CASATSGSLGYEQYF.

V and J are TRBV7-9 and TRBJ2-7; possibly TRBD2 for D (6 bases). Germline V gene data show CDR1 as SEHNR and CDR2 as FQNEAQ (reference sequence). V lost 4 bases and J lost 4, with 17 bases in between. This CDR3 contains 15 residues. The CDR3 here is CASSSGDLGYYEQYF. CDR3 nucleotides: TGTGCCAGCAGCTCCGGGGACTTGGGGTATTACGAGCAGTACTTC.

V and J are TRBV5-1 and TRBJ2-7, with 7 positions matching TRBD1. V dropped 3 bases and J dropped 0; count of bases not matched to a gene: 0. The CDR3 consists of 13 residues. CDR1 is SGHRS, CDR2 YFSETQ, per germline. For the CDR3, the DNA is TGCGCCAGCAGCTGGGACAGCTCCTACGAGCAGTACTTC. This sequence encodes CASSWDSSYEQYF.

The V and J genes are TRBV6-5 and TRBJ1-1, with TRBD1 matching 8 bases. Germline V gene data show CDR1 as MNHEY and CDR2 as SVGAGI. This CDR3 has 15 amino acids. Trimming at V came to 2 bases and at J to 4 bases, leaving 6 bases not matched to a gene. The CDR3 reads CASSYPGQGGTEAFF. The CDR3 nucleotides are TGTGCCAGCAGTTACCCCGGACAGGGTGGCACTGAAGCTTTCTTT.

The chain combines TRBV28 with TRBJ2-5; D perhaps matches TRBD2 (6 bases). Germline CDR1 and CDR2: MDHEN and SYDVKM. The CDR3 is 18 residues long. V was clipped by 6 bases and J by 0 bases, with 23 bases between them. DNA for the CDR3: TGTGCCAGCAGCCTTCCGGGGGAGGTAGAGGACTACCAAGAGACCCAGTACTTC. This sequence encodes CASSLPGEVEDYQETQYF.

This rearrangement joins TRBV6-1 to TRBJ1-5, with D perhaps matching TRBD1 (6 bases). From germline, CDR1 is MNHNS and CDR2 SASEGT. The CDR3 is 16 residues long. V was clipped by 0 bases and J by 6 bases, with 15 bases between them. DNA of the CDR3: TGTGCCAGCAGTGAAGCCGGGGGGGCAGGGAGTCAGCCCCAGCATTTT. Translation: CASSEAGGAGSQPQHF.